Only a few counts were recorded for the clone carrying this TCR beta chain. In the authors' methods: Reference gene primer amplification gave nucleated cell count estimates. Sequencing used immunoSEQ multiplex PCR; TCRdb keeps in-frame clones, though not all of them. Clone size and V and J calls were adopted from that table, with D and trimming inferred from the DNA. The sample contains some 87,000 clones, over 75% of which appear only once. The sample is drawn from a study of blood T cell repertoires in COVID-19. Germline V CDR1 and CDR2: SGHNT, YYREEE (reference sequence). V was shortened by 4 bases and J by 8 bases, with 13 bases between the two germline ends. The CDR3 spans 14 residues.

The chain is built from TRBV5-4 and TRBJ1-6, with D unresolved. This receptor was taken from a human donor in a cohort sampled during active COVID-19. Sequencing was carried out using peripheral blood. The CDR3 DNA sequence: TGTGCCAGCAGCACTCCTGAGGAGGATTCACCCCTCCACTTT. Translation: CASSTPEEDSPLHF.